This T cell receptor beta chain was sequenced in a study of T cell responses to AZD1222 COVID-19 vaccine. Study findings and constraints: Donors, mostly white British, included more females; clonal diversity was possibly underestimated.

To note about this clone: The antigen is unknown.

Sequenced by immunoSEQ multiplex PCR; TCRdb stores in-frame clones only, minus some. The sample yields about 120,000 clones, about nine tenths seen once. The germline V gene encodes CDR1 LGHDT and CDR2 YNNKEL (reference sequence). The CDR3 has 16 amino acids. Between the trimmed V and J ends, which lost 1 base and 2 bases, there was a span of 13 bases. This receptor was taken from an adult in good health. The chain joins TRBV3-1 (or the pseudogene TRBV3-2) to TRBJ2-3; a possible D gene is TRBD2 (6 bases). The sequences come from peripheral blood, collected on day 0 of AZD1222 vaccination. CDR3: CASSQVLGGSTDTQYF. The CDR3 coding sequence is TGTGCCAGCAGCCAAGTTTTGGGGGGATCCACAGATACGCAGTATTTT.